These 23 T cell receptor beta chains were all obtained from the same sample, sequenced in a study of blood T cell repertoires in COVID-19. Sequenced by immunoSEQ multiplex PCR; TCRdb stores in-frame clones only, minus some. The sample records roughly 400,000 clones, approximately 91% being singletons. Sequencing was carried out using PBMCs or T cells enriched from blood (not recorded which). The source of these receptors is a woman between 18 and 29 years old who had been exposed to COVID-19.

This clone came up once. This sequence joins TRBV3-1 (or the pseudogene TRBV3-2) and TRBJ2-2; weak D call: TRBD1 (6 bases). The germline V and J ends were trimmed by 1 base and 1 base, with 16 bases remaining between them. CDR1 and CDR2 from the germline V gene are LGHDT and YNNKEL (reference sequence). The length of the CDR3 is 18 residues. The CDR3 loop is CASSQGKGQGRNTGELFF. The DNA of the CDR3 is TGTGCCAGCAGCCAAGGGAAAGGGCAGGGGCGGAACACCGGGGAGCTGTTTTTT.

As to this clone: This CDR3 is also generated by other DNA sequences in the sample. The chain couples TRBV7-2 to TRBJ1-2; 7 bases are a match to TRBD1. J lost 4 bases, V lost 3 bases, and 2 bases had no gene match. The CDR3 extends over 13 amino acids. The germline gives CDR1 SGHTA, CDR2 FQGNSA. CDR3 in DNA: TGTGCCAGCAGCTTGGGACAGTCCTATGGCTACACCTTC. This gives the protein CASSLGQSYGYTF.

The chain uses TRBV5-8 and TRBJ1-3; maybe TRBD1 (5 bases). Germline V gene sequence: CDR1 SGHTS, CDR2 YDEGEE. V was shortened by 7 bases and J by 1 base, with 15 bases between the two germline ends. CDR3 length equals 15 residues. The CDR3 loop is CASQSRVQSGNTIYF. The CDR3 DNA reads TGTGCCAGCCAAAGCAGGGTACAGTCTGGAAACACCATATATTTT.

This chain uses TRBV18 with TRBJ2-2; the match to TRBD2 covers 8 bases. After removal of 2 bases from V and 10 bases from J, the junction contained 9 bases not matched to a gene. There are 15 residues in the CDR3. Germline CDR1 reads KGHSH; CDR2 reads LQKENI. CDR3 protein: CASSPTGKRELELFF. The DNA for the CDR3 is TGTGCCAGCTCACCAACGGGGAAGCGGGAGTTGGAGCTGTTTTTT. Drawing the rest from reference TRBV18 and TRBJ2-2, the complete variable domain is NAGVMQNPRHLVRRRGQEARLRCSPMKGHSHVYWYRQLPEEGLKFMVYLQKENIIDESGMPKERFSAEFPKEGPSILRIQQVVRGDSAAYFCASSPTGKRELELFFGEGSRLTVL.

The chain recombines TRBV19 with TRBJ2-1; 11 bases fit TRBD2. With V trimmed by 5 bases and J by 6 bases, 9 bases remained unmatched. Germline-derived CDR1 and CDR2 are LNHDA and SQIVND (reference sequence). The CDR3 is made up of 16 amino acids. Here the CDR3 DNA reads TGTGCCAGTAGTGAGTTTACTAGCGGGGGATCCAATGAGCAGTTCTTC. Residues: CASSEFTSGGSNEQFF. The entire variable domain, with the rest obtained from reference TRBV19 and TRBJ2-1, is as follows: DGGITQSPKYLFRKEGQNVTLSCEQNLNHDAMYWYRQDPGQGLRLIYYSQIVNDFQKGDIAEGYSVSREKKESFPLTVTSAQKNPTAFYLCASSEFTSGGSNEQFFGPGTRLTVL.

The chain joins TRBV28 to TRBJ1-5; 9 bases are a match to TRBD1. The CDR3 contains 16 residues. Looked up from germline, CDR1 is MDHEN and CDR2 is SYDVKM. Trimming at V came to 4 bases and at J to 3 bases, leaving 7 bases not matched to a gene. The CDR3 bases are TGTGCCAGCAGTTCCGTCGGGACAGGGTCCAATCAGCCCCAGCATTTT. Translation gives CASSSVGTGSNQPQHF.

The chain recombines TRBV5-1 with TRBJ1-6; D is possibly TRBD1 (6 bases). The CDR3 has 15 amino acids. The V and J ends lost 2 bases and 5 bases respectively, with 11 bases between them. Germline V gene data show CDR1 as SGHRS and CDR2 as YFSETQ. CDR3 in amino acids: CASSFRTANNSPLHF. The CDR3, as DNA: TGCGCCAGCAGCTTCAGGACAGCTAATAATTCACCCCTCCACTTT.

CDR3 amino acids: CASIGSGGILSYNEQFF. CDR3 DNA: TGTGCCAGCATAGGTAGCGGGGGGATCCTCTCCTACAATGAGCAGTTCTTC. The rearrangement joins TRBV28 to TRBJ2-1, with 10 positions matching TRBD2. J lost 0 bases, V lost 7 bases, and 9 bases had no gene match. Germline lookup yields CDR1 MDHEN and CDR2 SYDVKM. The CDR3 has 17 amino acids. The whole variable domain, remainder taken from reference TRBV28 and TRBJ2-1, is DVKVTQSSRYLVKRTGEKVFLECVQDMDHENMFWYRQDPGLGLRLIYFSYDVKMKEKGDIPEGYSVSREKKERFSLILESASTNQTSMYLCASIGSGGILSYNEQFFGPGTRLTVL.

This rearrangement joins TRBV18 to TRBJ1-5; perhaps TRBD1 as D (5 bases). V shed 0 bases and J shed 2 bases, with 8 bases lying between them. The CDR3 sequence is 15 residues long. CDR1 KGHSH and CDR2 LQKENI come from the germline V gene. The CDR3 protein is CASSPPEQGNQPQHF. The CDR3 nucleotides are TGTGCCAGCTCACCACCGGAACAGGGCAATCAGCCCCAGCATTTT.

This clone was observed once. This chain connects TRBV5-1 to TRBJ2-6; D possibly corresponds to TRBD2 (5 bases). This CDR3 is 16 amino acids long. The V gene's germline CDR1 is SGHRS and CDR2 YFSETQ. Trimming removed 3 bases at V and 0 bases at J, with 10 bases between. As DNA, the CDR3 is TGCGCCAGCAGCTGGGAGTTACTCTCTGGGGCCAACGTCCTGACTTTC. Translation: CASSWELLSGANVLTF.

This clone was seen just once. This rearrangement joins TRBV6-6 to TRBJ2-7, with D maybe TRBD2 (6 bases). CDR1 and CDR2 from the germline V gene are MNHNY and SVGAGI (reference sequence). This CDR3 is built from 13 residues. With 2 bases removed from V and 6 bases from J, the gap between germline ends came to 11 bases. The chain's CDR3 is CASSYGGNREQYF. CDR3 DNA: TGTGCCAGCAGTTACGGCGGGAATCGCGAGCAGTACTTC.

The CDR3 sequence is CASSVVATDTQYF. CDR3 sequence (DNA): TGTGCCAGCAGTGTGGTGGCTACAGATACGCAGTATTTT. V usage is TRBV28 and J usage is TRBJ2-3; no definite D call. Deletions cut 5 bases from V and 3 bases from J, with 9 bases between. The CDR3 length is 13 residues. Per germline, CDR1 MDHEN and CDR2 SYDVKM.

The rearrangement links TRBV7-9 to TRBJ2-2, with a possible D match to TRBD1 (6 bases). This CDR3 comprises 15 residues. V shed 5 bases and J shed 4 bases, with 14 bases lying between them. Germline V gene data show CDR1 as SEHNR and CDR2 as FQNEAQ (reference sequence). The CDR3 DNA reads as TGTGCCAGCAGCAAACAGGGTTTTGGCACCGGGGAGCTGTTTTTT. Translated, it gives CASSKQGFGTGELFF.

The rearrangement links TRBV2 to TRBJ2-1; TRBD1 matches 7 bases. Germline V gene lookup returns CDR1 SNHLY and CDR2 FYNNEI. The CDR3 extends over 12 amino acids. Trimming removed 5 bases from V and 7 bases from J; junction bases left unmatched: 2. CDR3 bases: TGTGCCAGCAGTCCGACAGGGAATGAGCAGTTCTTC. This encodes CASSPTGNEQFF.

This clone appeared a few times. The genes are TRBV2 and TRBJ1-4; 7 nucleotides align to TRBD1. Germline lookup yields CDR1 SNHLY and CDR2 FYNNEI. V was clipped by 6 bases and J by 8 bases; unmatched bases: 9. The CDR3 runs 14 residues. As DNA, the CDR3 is TGTGCCAGCAGGCTGACAGGGATCGGGGAAAAACTGTTTTTT. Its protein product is CASRLTGIGEKLFF.

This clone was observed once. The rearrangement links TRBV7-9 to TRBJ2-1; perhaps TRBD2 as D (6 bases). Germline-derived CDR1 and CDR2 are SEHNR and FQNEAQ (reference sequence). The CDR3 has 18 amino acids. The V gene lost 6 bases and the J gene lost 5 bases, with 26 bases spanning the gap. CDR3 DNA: TGTGCCAGCAGACGAGACGGGAGCACGGGTAATCGTAACAATGAGCAGTTCTTC. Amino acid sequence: CASRRDGSTGNRNNEQFF.

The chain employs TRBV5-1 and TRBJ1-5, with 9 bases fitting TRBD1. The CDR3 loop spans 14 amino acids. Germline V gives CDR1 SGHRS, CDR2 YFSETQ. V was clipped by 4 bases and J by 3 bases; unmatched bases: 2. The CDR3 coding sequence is TGCGCCAGCAGCGGGACAGGGAACAATCAGCCCCAGCATTTT. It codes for CASSGTGNNQPQHF.

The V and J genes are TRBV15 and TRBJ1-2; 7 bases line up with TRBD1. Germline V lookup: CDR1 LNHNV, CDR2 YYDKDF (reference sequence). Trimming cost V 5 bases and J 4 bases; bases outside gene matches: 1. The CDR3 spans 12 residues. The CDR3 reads CATSRDSYGYTF. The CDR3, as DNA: TGTGCCACCAGCCGGGACAGCTATGGCTACACCTTC. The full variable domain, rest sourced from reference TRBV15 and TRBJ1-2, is DAMVIQNPRYQVTQFGKPVTLSCSQTLNHNVMYWYQQKSSQAPKLLFHYYDKDFNNEADTPDNFQSRRPNTSFCFLDIRSPGLGDTAMYLCATSRDSYGYTFGSGTRLTVV.

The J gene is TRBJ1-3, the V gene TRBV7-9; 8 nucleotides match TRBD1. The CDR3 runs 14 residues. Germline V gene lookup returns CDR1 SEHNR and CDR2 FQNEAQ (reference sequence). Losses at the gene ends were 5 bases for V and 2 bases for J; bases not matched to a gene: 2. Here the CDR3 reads CASSLTGAGNTIYF. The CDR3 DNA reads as TGTGCCAGCAGCCTGACAGGGGCTGGAAACACCATATATTTT.

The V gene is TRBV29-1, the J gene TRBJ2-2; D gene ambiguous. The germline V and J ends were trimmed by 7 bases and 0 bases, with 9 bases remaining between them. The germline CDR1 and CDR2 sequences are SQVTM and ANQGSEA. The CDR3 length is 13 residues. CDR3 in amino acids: CSGGRSNTGELFF. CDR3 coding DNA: TGCAGCGGGGGTCGGTCGAACACCGGGGAGCTGTTTTTT.

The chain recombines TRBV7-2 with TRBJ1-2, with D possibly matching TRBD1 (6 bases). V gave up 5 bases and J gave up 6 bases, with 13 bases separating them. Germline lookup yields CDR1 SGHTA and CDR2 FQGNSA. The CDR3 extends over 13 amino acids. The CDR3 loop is CASSPGQMNGYTF. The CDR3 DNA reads TGTGCCAGCAGCCCCGGACAGATGAATGGCTACACCTTC.

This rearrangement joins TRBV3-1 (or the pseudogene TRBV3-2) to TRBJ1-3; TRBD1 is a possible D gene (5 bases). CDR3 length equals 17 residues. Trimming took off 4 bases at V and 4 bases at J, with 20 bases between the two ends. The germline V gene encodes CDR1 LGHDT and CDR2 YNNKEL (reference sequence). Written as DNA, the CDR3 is TGTGCCAGCAGCCCCTTAGCGGGGACGTTGTTAGGAAACACCATATATTTT. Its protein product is CASSPLAGTLLGNTIYF.

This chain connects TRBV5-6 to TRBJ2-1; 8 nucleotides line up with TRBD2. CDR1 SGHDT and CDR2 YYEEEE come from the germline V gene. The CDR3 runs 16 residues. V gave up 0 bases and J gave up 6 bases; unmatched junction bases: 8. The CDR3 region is CASSLAAAGVSNEQFF. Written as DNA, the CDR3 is TGTGCCAGCAGCTTGGCGGCAGCGGGAGTGTCCAATGAGCAGTTCTTC.